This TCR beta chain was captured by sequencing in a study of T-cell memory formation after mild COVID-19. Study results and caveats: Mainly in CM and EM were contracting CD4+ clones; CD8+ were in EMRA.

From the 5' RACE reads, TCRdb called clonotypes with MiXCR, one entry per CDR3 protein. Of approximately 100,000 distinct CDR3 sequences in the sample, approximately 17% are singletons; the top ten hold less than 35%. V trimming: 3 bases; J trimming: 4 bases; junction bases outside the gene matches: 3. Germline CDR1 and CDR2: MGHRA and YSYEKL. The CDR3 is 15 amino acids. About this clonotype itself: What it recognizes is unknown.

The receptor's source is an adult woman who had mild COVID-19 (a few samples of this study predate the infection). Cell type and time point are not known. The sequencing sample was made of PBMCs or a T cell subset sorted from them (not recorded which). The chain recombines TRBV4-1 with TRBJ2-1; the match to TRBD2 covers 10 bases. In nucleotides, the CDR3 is TGCGCCAGCAGCCACGGACTAGCGGAGTACAATGAGCAGTTCTTC. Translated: CASSHGLAEYNEQFF.